The next 11 T cell receptor beta chains were all read from a single sample in a study of shared clonotypes between healthy human individuals. Clones were sequenced by immunoSEQ multiplex PCR, and TCRdb holds only the in-frame ones, with some missing. The sample records some 580,000 clones, 95% to 98% being singletons. CD8 cells regarded as naive lacked CD45RO, were positively chosen for CCR7, and omitted terminally differentiated effector memory CD45RA+ cells. The sample consisted of naive CD8+ T cells sorted from blood. The receptors here all came from a man aged 25-45 years in good health.

For this clone: This CDR3 is also generated by other DNA sequences in the sample. The rearrangement links TRBV4-1 to TRBJ2-7; 12 bases agree with TRBD1. This CDR3 region has 15 residues. Germline V gene data show CDR1 as MGHRA and CDR2 as YSYEKL. V shed 3 bases and J 4 bases; nucleotides not matched to a gene: 4. The CDR3 here is CASSQGTGGTYEQYF. The CDR3 bases are TGCGCCAGCAGCCAGGGGACAGGGGGCACGTACGAGCAGTACTTC.

This chain links TRBV13 with TRBJ1-2; 9 nucleotides agree with TRBD1. Germline V CDR1 and CDR2: PRHDT, FYEKMQ (reference sequence). Trimming at V came to 4 bases and at J to 5 bases, leaving 14 bases not matched to a gene. The CDR3 extends over 17 amino acids. CDR3 residues: CASSSQSPGQGDYGYTF. The CDR3, as DNA: TGTGCCAGCAGCTCACAGAGCCCGGGACAGGGAGATTATGGCTACACCTTC.

The genes are TRBV29-1 and TRBJ2-1; 12 bases match TRBD2. The J segment lost 1 base and the V segment lost 1 base, leaving 2 bases of the junction unmatched. Germline CDR1 SQVTM, CDR2 ANQGSEA. The length of the CDR3 is 16 residues. Here the CDR3 reads CSVEGTSGKSYNEQFF. CDR3 in DNA: TGCAGCGTTGAAGGGACTAGCGGGAAGTCCTACAATGAGCAGTTCTTC.

J is TRBJ2-7 and V is TRBV29-1; 7 bases fit TRBD2. CDR3 length: 13 residues. Germline V gene sequence: CDR1 SQVTM, CDR2 ANQGSEA. J was trimmed by 0 bases and V by 5 bases; bases with no gene match: 4. CDR3 residues: CSVYSGSSYEQYF. The CDR3 DNA reads TGCAGCGTTTATAGCGGGTCCTCCTACGAGCAGTACTTC.

In this sample, this clone turned up once. V and J are TRBV29-1 and TRBJ2-5; D is perhaps TRBD1 (5 bases). The CDR3 covers 13 residues. Germline values: CDR1 SQVTM, CDR2 ANQGSEA. Deletions cut 8 bases from V and 4 bases from J, with 17 bases between. The CDR3 sequence is CSTATALIETQYF. In DNA form, the CDR3 reads TGCAGCACCGCGACAGCATTGATAGAGACCCAGTACTTC. Combining the CDR3 with reference TRBV29-1 and TRBJ2-5 gives the whole variable domain SAVISQKPSRDICQRGTSLTIQCQVDSQVTMMFWYRQQPGQSLTLIATANQGSEATYESGFVIDKFPISRPNLTFSTLTVSNMSPEDSSIYLCSTATALIETQYFGPGTRLLVL.

The chain is built from TRBV7-9 and TRBJ2-3; TRBD1 matches 11 bases. With V trimmed by 2 bases and J by 5 bases, 6 bases remained unmatched. Germline CDR1 reads SEHNR; CDR2 reads FQNEAQ (reference sequence). The CDR3 has 16 amino acids. CDR3 coding DNA: TGTGCCAGCAGCTTAATAGGACAGGGGGCTGGAGATACGCAGTATTTT. Its protein product is CASSLIGQGAGDTQYF.

The chain joins TRBV5-4 to TRBJ2-1; D is unresolved. CDR3 length equals 15 residues. Looked up from germline, CDR1 is SGHNT and CDR2 is YYREEE (reference sequence). V gave up 4 bases and J gave up 6 bases, with 17 bases separating them. In DNA, the CDR3 is TGTGCCAGCAGCCTGACCTGGGCCGACACCAATGAGCAGTTCTTC. Translation gives CASSLTWADTNEQFF.

The gene calls are TRBV30 and TRBJ2-7; 12 bases match TRBD2. The length of the CDR3 is 16 residues. Trimming removed 2 bases from V and 0 bases from J; junction bases left unmatched: 5. CDR1 is GTSNPN, CDR2 SVGIG, per germline (reference sequence). CDR3 sequence reads: CAWSLGTSGSSYEQYF. CDR3 DNA: TGTGCCTGGAGTTTGGGGACTAGCGGGTCCTCCTACGAGCAGTACTTC.

The J gene is TRBJ2-3, the V gene TRBV28, with D unclear. Germline V gene lookup returns CDR1 MDHEN and CDR2 SYDVKM. V was trimmed by 0 bases and J by 0 bases, leaving 4 bases between them. This CDR3 comprises 14 residues. The CDR3 coding sequence is TGTGCCAGCAGTTTATGGGGTAGCACAGATACGCAGTATTTT. This codes for CASSLWGSTDTQYF.

The DNA of the CDR3 is TGTGCCAGCAGCTTAGTCCGTGGGTTGAGCGGGAGTTACGAGCAGTACTTC. Its protein is CASSLVRGLSGSYEQYF. V and J are TRBV7-2 and TRBJ2-7; 8 nucleotides agree with TRBD2. V shed 1 base, J shed 4 bases, and the junction held 12 bases outside the gene matches. CDR1 and CDR2 from the germline V gene are SGHTA and FQGNSA. The CDR3 spans 17 residues.

Regarding this clone: Germline and junction disagree at one end, which may indicate a read error. The rearrangement joins TRBV7-7 to TRBJ2-5; 7 nucleotides align to TRBD1. The CDR3 contains 15 residues. The germline gives CDR1 SSHAT, CDR2 FNYEAQ (reference sequence). The CDR3 region is CASSLNRDRQETQYF. CDR3 DNA sequence: TGTGCTAGCAGTCTTAACCGGGACAGACAAGAGACCCAGTACTTC.